What follows is one TCR beta chain and its context. The data derive from a study of blood T cell repertoires in COVID-19. For the study at large: Samples came from the United States, Italy and Spain, spanning acute and convalescent COVID-19.

Germline V gene sequence: CDR1 SGHTA, CDR2 FQGNSA. V was cut by 2 bases and J by 5 bases, with 18 bases left in between. The CDR3 contains 16 residues. Clones were read by immunoSEQ multiplex PCR, and TCRdb kept only the in-frame ones, dropping some. Seen here are 62,000 or so clones, around nine tenths observed once, and the top ten hold 2.3%. This sequence originates from a human donor in a cohort sampled during active COVID-19. The chain carries TRBV7-2 and TRBJ1-2; possibly TRBD1 for D (6 bases). The source material was peripheral blood. The CDR3, as DNA: TGTGCCAGCAGCTTAATCGCGGGTACAGGGAGTTATGGCTACACCTTC. It encodes CASSLIAGTGSYGYTF. Full variable domain (remainder filled in from reference TRBV7-2 and TRBJ1-2): GAGVSQSPSNKVTEKGKDVELRCDPISGHTALYWYRQSLGQGLEFLIYFQGNSAPDKSGLPSDRFSAERTGGSVSTLTIQRTQQEDSAVYLCASSLIAGTGSYGYTFGSGTRLTVV.